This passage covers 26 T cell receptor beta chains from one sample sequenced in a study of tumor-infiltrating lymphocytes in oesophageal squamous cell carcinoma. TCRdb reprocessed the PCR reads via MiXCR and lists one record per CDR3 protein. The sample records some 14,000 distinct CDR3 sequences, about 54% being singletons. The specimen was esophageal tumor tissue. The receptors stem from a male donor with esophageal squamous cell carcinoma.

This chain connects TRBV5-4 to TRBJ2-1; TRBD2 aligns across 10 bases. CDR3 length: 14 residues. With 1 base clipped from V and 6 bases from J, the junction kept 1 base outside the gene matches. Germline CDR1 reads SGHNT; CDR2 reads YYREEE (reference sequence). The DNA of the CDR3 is TGTGCCAGCAGCTTGCGGACTAGCGGCAATGAGCAGTTCTTC. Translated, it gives CASSLRTSGNEQFF.

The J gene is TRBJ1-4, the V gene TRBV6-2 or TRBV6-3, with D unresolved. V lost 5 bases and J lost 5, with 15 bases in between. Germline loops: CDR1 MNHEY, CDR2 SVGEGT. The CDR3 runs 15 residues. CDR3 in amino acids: CASSEYSGLNEKLFF. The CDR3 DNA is TGTGCCAGCAGTGAGTATAGCGGACTGAATGAAAAACTGTTTTTT.

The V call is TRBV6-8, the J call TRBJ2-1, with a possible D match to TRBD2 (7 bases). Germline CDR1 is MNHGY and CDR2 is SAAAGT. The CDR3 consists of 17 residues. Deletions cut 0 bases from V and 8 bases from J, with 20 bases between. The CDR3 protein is CASSYSSRWTGGDEQFF. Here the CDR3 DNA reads TGTGCCAGCAGTTACTCCTCACGTTGGACGGGGGGCGATGAGCAGTTCTTC.

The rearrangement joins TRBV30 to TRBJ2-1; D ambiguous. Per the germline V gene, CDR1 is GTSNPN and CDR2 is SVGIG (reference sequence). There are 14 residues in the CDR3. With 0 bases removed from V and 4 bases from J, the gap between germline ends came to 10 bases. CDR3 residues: CAWSVGNVYNEQFF. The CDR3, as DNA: TGTGCCTGGAGTGTAGGAAATGTTTACAATGAGCAGTTCTTC.

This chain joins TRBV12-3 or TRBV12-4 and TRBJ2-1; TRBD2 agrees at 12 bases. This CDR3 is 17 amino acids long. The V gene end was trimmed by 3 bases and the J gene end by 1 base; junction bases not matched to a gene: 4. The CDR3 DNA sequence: TGTGCCAGCAGTTTGGGGCTAGCGGGAGGGTCCTACAATGAGCAGTTCTTC. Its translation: CASSLGLAGGSYNEQFF.

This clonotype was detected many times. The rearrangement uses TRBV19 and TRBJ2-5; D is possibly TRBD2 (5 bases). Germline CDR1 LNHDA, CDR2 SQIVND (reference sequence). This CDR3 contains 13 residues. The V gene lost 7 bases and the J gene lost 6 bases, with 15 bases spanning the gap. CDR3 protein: CASNGEGKKTQYF. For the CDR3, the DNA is TGTGCCAGTAACGGGGAAGGGAAAAAGACCCAGTACTTC.

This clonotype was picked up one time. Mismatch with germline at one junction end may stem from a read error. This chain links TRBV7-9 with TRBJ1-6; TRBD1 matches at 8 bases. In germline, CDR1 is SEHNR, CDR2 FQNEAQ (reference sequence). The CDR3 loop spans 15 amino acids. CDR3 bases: TGTGCCAGCAGCTTAGGGGTGACAGGGGTGCACGAGCAGTACTTT. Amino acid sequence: CASSLGVTGVHEQYF.

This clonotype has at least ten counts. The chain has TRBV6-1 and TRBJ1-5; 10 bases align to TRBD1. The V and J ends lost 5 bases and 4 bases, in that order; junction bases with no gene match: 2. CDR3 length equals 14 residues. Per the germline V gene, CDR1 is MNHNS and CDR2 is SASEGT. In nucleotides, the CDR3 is TGTGCCAGCAGTCGGACAGGGGGTAATCAGCCCCAGCATTTT. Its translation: CASSRTGGNQPQHF.

CDR3 in amino acids: CASSLNGVAETQYF. In DNA form, the CDR3 reads TGTGCCAGCAGCTTAAACGGGGTAGCAGAGACCCAGTACTTC. The chain recombines TRBV7-3 with TRBJ2-6, with D tentatively TRBD2 (5 bases). Matching the DNA end better, TRBJ2-5 makes the J call doubtful. There are 14 residues in the CDR3. Germline values: CDR1 SGHTA, CDR2 FQGTGA.

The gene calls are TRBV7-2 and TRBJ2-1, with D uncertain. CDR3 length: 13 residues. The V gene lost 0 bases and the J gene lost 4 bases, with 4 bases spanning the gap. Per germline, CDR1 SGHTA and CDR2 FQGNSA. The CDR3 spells CASSLAQYNEQFF. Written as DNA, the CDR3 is TGTGCCAGCAGCTTAGCCCAATACAATGAGCAGTTCTTC.

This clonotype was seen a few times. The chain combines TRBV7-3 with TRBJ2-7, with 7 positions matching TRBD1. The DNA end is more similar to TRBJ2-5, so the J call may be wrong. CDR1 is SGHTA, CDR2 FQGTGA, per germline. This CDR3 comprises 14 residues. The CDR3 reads CASSAQGRGETQYF. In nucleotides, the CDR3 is TGTGCCAGCAGTGCACAGGGGAGAGGGGAGACCCAGTACTTC.

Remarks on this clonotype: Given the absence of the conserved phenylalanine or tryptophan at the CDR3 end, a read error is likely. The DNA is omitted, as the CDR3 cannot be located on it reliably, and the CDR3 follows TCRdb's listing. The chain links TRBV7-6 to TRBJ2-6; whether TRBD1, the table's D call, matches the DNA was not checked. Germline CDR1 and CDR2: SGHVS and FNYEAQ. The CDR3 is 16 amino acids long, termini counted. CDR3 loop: CASSPQMGGHEQYFGN.

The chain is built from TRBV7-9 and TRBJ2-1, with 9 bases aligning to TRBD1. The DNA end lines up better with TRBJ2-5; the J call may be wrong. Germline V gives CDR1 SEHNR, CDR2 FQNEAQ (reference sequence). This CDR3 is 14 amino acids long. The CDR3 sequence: CASSRDRGQETQYF. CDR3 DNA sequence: TGTGCCAGCAGCCGAGACAGGGGGCAAGAGACCCAGTACTTC.

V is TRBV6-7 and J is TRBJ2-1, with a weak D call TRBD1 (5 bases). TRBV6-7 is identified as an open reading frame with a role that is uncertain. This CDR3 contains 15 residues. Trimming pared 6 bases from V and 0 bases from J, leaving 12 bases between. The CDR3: CASSYRQLSYNEQFF. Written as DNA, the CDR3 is TGTGCCAGCAGCTACCGACAGCTCTCCTACAATGAGCAGTTCTTC.

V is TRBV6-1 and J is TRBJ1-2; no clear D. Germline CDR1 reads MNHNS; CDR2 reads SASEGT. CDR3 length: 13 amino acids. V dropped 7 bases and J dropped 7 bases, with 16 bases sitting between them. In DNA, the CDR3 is TGTGCCAGCACCCCCACCGCCCGCCCTGGCTACACCTTC. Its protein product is CASTPTARPGYTF.

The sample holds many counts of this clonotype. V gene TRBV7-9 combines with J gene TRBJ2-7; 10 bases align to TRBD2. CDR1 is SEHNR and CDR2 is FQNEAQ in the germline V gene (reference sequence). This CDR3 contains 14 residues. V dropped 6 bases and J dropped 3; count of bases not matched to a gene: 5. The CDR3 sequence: CASSNSGRSYEQYF. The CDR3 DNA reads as TGTGCCAGCAGTAATAGCGGGAGGAGCTACGAGCAGTACTTC.

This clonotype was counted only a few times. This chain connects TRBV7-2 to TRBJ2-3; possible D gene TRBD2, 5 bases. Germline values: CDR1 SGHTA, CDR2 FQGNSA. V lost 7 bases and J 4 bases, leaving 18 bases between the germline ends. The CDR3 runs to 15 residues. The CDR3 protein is CASIVRRGGPDTQYF. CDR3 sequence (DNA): TGTGCCAGCATCGTCCGACGTGGAGGTCCAGATACGCAGTATTTT.

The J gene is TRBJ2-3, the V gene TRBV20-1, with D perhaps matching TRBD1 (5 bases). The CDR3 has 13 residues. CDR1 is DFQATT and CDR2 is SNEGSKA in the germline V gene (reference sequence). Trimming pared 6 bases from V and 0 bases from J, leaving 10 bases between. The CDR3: CSATTASTDTQYF. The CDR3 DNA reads TGCAGTGCAACGACAGCTAGCACAGATACGCAGTATTTT.

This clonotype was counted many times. The chain's CDR3 is CASSFFSGGELFF. The CDR3 DNA is TGTGCCAGCAGTTTTTTTTCGGGAGGGGAGCTGTTTTTT. This chain links TRBV6-4 with TRBJ2-2, with D maybe TRBD2 (5 bases). Germline V gene data show CDR1 as MRHNA and CDR2 as SNTAGT. The CDR3 has 13 residues. With 5 bases removed from V and 8 bases from J, the gap between germline ends came to 12 bases.

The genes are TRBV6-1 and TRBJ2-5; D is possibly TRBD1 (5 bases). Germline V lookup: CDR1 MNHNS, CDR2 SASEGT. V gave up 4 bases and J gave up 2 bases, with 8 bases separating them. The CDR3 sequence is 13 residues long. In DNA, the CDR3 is TGTGCCAGCAGTGGGGGCCCGCAAGAGACCCAGTACTTC. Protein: CASSGGPQETQYF.

The CDR3: CASSPMGSGGTGELFF. The DNA of the CDR3 is TGTGCCAGCAGCCCGATGGGTTCGGGTGGGACCGGGGAGCTGTTTTTT. The chain has TRBV7-6 and TRBJ2-2; D is unresolved. V was clipped by 5 bases and J by 5 bases, with 18 bases between them. The CDR3 consists of 16 residues. CDR1 is SGHVS, CDR2 FNYEAQ, per germline. Full variable domain (remainder filled in from reference TRBV7-6 and TRBJ2-2): GAGVSQSPRYKVTKRGQDVALRCDPISGHVSLYWYRQALGQGPEFLTYFNYEAQQDKSGLPNDRFSAERPEGSISTLTIQRTEQRDSAMYRCASSPMGSGGTGELFFGEGSRLTVL.

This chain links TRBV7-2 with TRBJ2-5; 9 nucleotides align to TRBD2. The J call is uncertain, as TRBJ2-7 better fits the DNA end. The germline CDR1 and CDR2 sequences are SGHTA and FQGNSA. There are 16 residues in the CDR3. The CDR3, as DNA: TGTGCCAGCAGCTTAGCGACTAGCGGTAGCTCCTACGAGCAGTACTTC. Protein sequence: CASSLATSGSSYEQYF.

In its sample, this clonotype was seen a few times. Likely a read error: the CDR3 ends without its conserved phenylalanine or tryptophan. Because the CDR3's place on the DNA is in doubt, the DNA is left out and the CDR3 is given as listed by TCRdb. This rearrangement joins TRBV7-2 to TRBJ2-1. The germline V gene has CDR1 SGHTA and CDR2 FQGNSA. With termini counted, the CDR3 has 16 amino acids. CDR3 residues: CASSSYDTQDGYTFGS.

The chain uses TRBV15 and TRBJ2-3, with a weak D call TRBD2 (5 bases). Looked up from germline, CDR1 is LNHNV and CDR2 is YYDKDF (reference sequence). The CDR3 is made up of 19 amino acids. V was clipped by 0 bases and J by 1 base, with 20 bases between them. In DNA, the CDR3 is TGTGCCACCAGCAGAGATCAATTTCAATCTCCCGGGGGCACAGATACGCAGTATTTT. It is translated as CATSRDQFQSPGGTDTQYF.

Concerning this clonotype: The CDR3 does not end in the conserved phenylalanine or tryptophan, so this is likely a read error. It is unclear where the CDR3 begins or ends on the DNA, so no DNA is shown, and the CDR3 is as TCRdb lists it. The CDR3 sequence is CASSKFRQ. The rearrangement joins TRBV6-8 to TRBJ2-6; the listed D gene, TRBD1, was not tested against the DNA. The germline V gene has CDR1 MNHGY and CDR2 SAAAGT. From its first to its last residue, the CDR3 has 8 amino acids.

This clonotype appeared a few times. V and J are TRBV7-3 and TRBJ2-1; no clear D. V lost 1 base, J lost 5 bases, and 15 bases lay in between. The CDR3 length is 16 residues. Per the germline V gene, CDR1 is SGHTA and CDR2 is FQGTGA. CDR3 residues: CASSLKGHLGNNEQFF. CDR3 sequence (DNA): TGTGCCAGCAGCTTAAAAGGGCACCTAGGGAACAATGAGCAGTTCTTC.